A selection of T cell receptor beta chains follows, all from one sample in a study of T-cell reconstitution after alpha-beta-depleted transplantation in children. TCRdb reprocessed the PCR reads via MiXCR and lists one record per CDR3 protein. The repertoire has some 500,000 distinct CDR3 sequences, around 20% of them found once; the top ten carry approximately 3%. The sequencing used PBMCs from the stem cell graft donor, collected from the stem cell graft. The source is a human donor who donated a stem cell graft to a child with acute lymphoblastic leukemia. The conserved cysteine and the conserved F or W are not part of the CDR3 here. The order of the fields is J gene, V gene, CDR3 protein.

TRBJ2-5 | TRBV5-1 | ASSNHGHQETQY
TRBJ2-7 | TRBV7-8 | ASTSFGLASSYEQY
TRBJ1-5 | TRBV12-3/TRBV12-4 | ASSLALTTPQH
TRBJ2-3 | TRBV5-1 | ASSSVGAASTDTQY
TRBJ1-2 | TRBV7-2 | ASSFRQPSGYT
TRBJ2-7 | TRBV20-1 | SARVPSGIEGQY
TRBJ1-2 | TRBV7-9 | ASSQNRGYT
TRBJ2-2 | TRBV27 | ASSPDPGQWGEELF
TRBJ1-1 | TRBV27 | ASSLFVGTGEFNMNTEAF
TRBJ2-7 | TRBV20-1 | CARGTTGQTYSYEQY
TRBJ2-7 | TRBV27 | ASSLSLAVASSYEQY
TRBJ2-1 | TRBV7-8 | ASSHVDEQF
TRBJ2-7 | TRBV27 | ASSFTVDYEQY
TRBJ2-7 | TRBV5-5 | ASSPPSGEQY
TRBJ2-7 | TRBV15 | ATSSLTSGAYEQY